This record concerns one TCR beta chain sequence. Its cognate antigen is unknown. The data stem from a study of CD8 T cells in Susac syndrome. Whole-study findings and limits: The study acknowledged a relatively small number of individuals in its TCR sequencing and HLA analysis.

Negative isolation yielded the CD8+ and CD4+ T cells, while FACS enriched the TEMRA cells. After extraction with the RNeasy kit, roughly 0.45 to 1 ug of the RNA was reverse transcribed using random hexamers. Across 54 Vbeta and 13 Jbeta, TCR beta CDR3 was amplified with immunoSEQ multiplex PCR. One entry per CDR3 protein results from TCRdb running MiXCR on the immunoSEQ multiplex PCR reads. The repertoire holds some 130,000 distinct CDR3 sequences, with about 94% as singletons. The sequence came from a human donor with multiple sclerosis. The sequenced sample was CD4+ T cells from PBMCs.

The CDR3 here is CASSSSGQFYEQYF. DNA of the CDR3: TGTGCCAGCAGTTCGTCGGGACAGTTCTACGAGCAGTACTTC. The chain is built from TRBV6-1 and TRBJ2-7; TRBD1 matches at 7 bases. The CDR3 extends over 14 amino acids. Per the germline V gene, CDR1 is MNHNS and CDR2 is SASEGT. V lost 5 bases and J lost 3; bases outside the gene matches: 7.